This is a list of T cell receptor beta chains from one sample in a study of response to subunit inactivated influenza vaccine. MiXCR, applied by TCRdb to the RT-PCR reads, yields one record per CDR3 protein. In the table there are fewer than 550,000 distinct CDR3 sequences, over 25% of which are singletons. This specimen consisted of CD4+ T cells sorted from PBMCs, obtained about 5 days after vaccination. The source of these receptors is a man aged 45-60 years who received an inactivated influenza vaccine. The CDR3 runs from the conserved cysteine through the conserved F or W. The D gene is left open where the match is weak. Clone size is shown for a subset of rows, as once, few, many or a class of expanded clone.

D: -; V: TRBV6-1; size: -; J: TRBJ2-2; CDR3: CASSEQGLSGELFF; DNA: TGTGCCAGCAGTGAACAGGGATTATCCGGGGAGCTGTTTTTT
D: -; V: TRBV4-1; size: -; J: TRBJ1-3; CDR3: CASSTPGRTGNTIYF; DNA: TGCGCCAGCAGCACTCCAGGGAGAACTGGAAACACCATATATTTT
D: TRBD2; V: TRBV19; size: -; J: TRBJ2-2; CDR3: CASSMTSGNPTGELFF; DNA: TGTGCCAGTAGTATGACTAGCGGGAATCCCACCGGGGAGCTGTTTTTT
D: TRBD2; V: TRBV27; size: few; J: TRBJ2-7; CDR3: CASSQRTSSSYEQYF; DNA: TGTGCCAGCAGTCAACGGACTAGCAGCTCCTACGAGCAGTACTTC
D: TRBD2; V: TRBV20-1; size: -; J: TRBJ2-2; CDR3: CSAMPGTSGRGELFF; DNA: TGCAGTGCTATGCCAGGGACTAGCGGGAGAGGGGAGCTGTTTTTT
D: -; V: TRBV7-8; size: -; J: TRBJ2-5; CDR3: CASSKDLQTQYF; DNA: TGTGCCAGCAGCAAGGACTTGCAGACCCAGTACTTC
D: TRBD1; V: TRBV10-3; size: -; J: TRBJ2-5; CDR3: CAISETQGKETQYF; DNA: TGTGCCATCAGTGAGACACAGGGGAAAGAGACCCAGTACTTC
D: TRBD2; V: TRBV7-2; size: -; J: TRBJ2-7; CDR3: CASSIGLAVREQYF; DNA: TGTGCCAGCAGCATAGGACTAGCGGTCCGGGAGCAGTACTTC
D: TRBD2; V: TRBV20-1; size: -; J: TRBJ2-7; CDR3: CSARPTSGIYEQYF; DNA: TGCAGTGCTAGGCCGACTAGCGGGATTTACGAGCAGTACTTC
D: TRBD2; V: TRBV7-2; size: few; J: TRBJ2-1; CDR3: CASSSPGLTAFF; DNA: TGTGCCAGCAGCTCTCCGGGACTAACTGCGTTCTTC
D: TRBD1; V: TRBV6-1; size: many; J: TRBJ2-7; CDR3: CASSPWDRTYEQYF; DNA: TGTGCCAGCAGCCCATGGGACAGAACCTACGAGCAGTACTTC
D: -; V: TRBV7-6; size: many; J: TRBJ2-7; CDR3: CASSLDAQGLSYEQYF; DNA: TGTGCCAGCAGCTTAGATGCACAGGGCCTCTCCTACGAGCAGTACTTC
D: -; V: TRBV6-5; size: few; J: TRBJ1-6; CDR3: CASSYSWTANSPLHF; DNA: TGTGCCAGCAGTTACTCCTGGACAGCAAATTCACCCCTCCACTTT
D: -; V: TRBV29-1; size: few; J: TRBJ2-7; CDR3: CSVERPRSTGSHEQYF; DNA: TGCAGCGTTGAAAGGCCGCGGTCTACAGGGTCCCACGAGCAGTACTTC
D: -; V: TRBV9; size: -; J: TRBJ1-1; CDR3: CASSVEGGRSTEAFF; DNA: TGTGCCAGCAGCGTAGAGGGGGGGCGGAGCACTGAAGCTTTCTTT
D: -; V: TRBV10-3; size: few; J: TRBJ2-5; CDR3: CAISESGGAGETQYF; DNA: TGTGCCATCAGTGAGTCTGGGGGCGCGGGAGAGACCCAGTACTTC
D: -; V: TRBV7-2; size: -; J: TRBJ2-5; CDR3: CASSPNGAGLRETQYF; DNA: TGTGCCAGCAGCCCAAACGGGGCAGGGTTGAGAGAGACCCAGTACTTC
D: -; V: TRBV27; size: many; J: TRBJ1-5; CDR3: CASSKQGGNQPQHF; DNA: TGTGCCAGCAGTAAACAGGGTGGCAATCAGCCCCAGCATTTT
D: -; V: TRBV4-1; size: many; J: TRBJ1-2; CDR3: CASSQDTGPYGYTF; DNA: TGCGCCAGCAGCCAAGACACAGGGCCCTATGGCTACACCTTC
D: -; V: TRBV7-2; size: few; J: TRBJ2-5; CDR3: CASSSLGRKETQYF; DNA: TGTGCCAGCAGCTCACTCGGACGTAAAGAGACCCAGTACTTC
D: -; V: TRBV6-2/TRBV6-3; size: few; J: TRBJ2-4; CDR3: CASSYRSGIQYF; DNA: TGTGCCAGCAGTTACAGGTCAGGCATTCAGTACTTC
D: TRBD2; V: TRBV4-2; size: few; J: TRBJ2-7; CDR3: CASSQEGLASGSIQQYF; DNA: TGTGCCAGCAGCCAAGAAGGTTTGGCTAGCGGGAGTATACAGCAGTACTTC
D: TRBD2; V: TRBV5-1; size: few; J: TRBJ2-5; CDR3: CASSFSSGTKETQYF; DNA: TGCGCCAGCAGCTTCTCTAGCGGGACGAAAGAGACCCAGTACTTC
D: TRBD1; V: TRBV12-3/TRBV12-4; size: many; J: TRBJ1-4; CDR3: CASTQQGSREKLFF; DNA: TGTGCCAGCACCCAACAGGGGAGCAGGGAAAAACTGTTTTTT
D: TRBD2; V: TRBV6-5; size: many; J: TRBJ2-5; CDR3: CASSPSGVETQYF; DNA: TGTGCCAGCAGTCCTAGCGGGGTCGAGACCCAGTACTTC
D: TRBD1; V: TRBV29-1; size: few; J: TRBJ2-7; CDR3: CSVRQGAHEQYF; DNA: TGCAGCGTTCGACAGGGGGCCCACGAGCAGTACTTC
D: -; V: TRBV5-5; size: many; J: TRBJ1-5; CDR3: CASSFLSGDSNQPQHF; DNA: TGTGCCAGCAGTTTTTTGTCGGGGGATAGCAATCAGCCCCAGCATTTT
D: TRBD1; V: TRBV20-1; size: -; J: TRBJ1-2; CDR3: CSAGDRAGYTF; DNA: TGCAGTGCTGGGGACAGGGCTGGCTACACCTTC
D: TRBD1; V: TRBV12-3/TRBV12-4; size: -; J: TRBJ1-6; CDR3: CASSPSSGTGNSPLHF; DNA: TGTGCCAGCAGTCCGTCGTCCGGGACAGGGAATTCACCCCTCCACTTT
D: TRBD1; V: TRBV5-1; size: few; J: TRBJ2-3; CDR3: CASSEWGQGANTQYF; DNA: TGCGCCAGCAGCGAATGGGGACAGGGGGCTAATACGCAGTATTTT
D: -; V: TRBV24-1; size: few; J: TRBJ2-1; CDR3: CATSDQTDHSYNEQFF; DNA: TGTGCCACCAGTGACCAGACAGACCACTCCTACAATGAGCAGTTCTTC
D: -; V: TRBV20-1; size: -; J: TRBJ1-1; CDR3: CSARAGADTEAFF; DNA: TGCAGTGCTAGGGCGGGGGCGGACACTGAAGCTTTCTTT
D: -; V: TRBV10-3; size: -; J: TRBJ2-7; CDR3: CAISEYSEAEQYF; DNA: TGTGCCATCAGTGAGTATTCGGAGGCCGAGCAGTACTTC
D: TRBD2; V: TRBV12-3/TRBV12-4; size: -; J: TRBJ2-3; CDR3: CASSWGGSSADTQYF; DNA: TGTGCCAGCAGTTGGGGCGGGAGTAGCGCAGATACGCAGTATTTT
D: -; V: TRBV7-9; size: -; J: TRBJ1-1; CDR3: CASSLEGLRTEAFF; DNA: TGTGCCAGCAGCTTAGAGGGGTTGCGGACTGAAGCTTTCTTT
D: -; V: TRBV14; size: -; J: TRBJ2-1; CDR3: CASSPGFHEQFF; DNA: TGTGCCAGCAGCCCAGGGTTCCATGAGCAGTTCTTC
D: TRBD2; V: TRBV6-1; size: many; J: TRBJ2-6; CDR3: CASTWGGSGANVLTF; DNA: TGTGCCAGCACCTGGGGGGGCTCTGGGGCCAACGTCCTGACTTTC
D: TRBD2; V: TRBV7-8; size: many; J: TRBJ2-7; CDR3: CASSLVFSGSSYEQYF; DNA: TGTGCCAGCAGCTTAGTTTTCAGCGGGAGCTCCTACGAGCAGTACTTC
D: -; V: TRBV15; size: -; J: TRBJ2-7; CDR3: CATSRDRGGYYEQYF; DNA: TGTGCCACCAGCAGAGATCGGGGCGGATACTACGAGCAGTACTTC
D: -; V: TRBV20-1; size: -; J: TRBJ2-7; CDR3: CSANPGMRSGVSYEQYF; DNA: TGCAGTGCTAACCCTGGTATGAGGTCAGGGGTATCTTACGAGCAGTACTTC
D: -; V: TRBV12-3/TRBV12-4; size: few; J: TRBJ2-5; CDR3: CASTPSPGYQETQYF; DNA: TGTGCCAGCACACCCTCCCCAGGGTACCAAGAGACCCAGTACTTC
D: -; V: TRBV7-6; size: -; J: TRBJ1-1; CDR3: CASSRILGTEAFF; DNA: TGTGCCAGCAGCCGCATTTTGGGAACTGAAGCTTTCTTT
D: -; V: TRBV12-3/TRBV12-4; size: -; J: TRBJ1-5; CDR3: CASSWTLYQPQHF; DNA: TGTGCCAGCAGTTGGACACTATATCAGCCCCAGCATTTT
D: TRBD1; V: TRBV12-3/TRBV12-4; size: -; J: TRBJ2-1; CDR3: CASTSGTVYNEQFF; DNA: TGTGCCAGCACGTCCGGGACAGTCTACAATGAGCAGTTCTTC
D: TRBD2; V: TRBV5-1; size: few; J: TRBJ2-7; CDR3: CASSGISGRDTTYEQYF; DNA: TGCGCCAGCAGCGGGATTAGCGGGAGGGACACTACCTACGAGCAGTACTTC
D: -; V: TRBV10-3; size: few; J: TRBJ2-6; CDR3: CAISDAAGANVLTF; DNA: TGTGCCATCAGTGACGCCGCTGGGGCCAACGTCCTGACTTTC
D: TRBD1; V: TRBV28; size: -; J: TRBJ1-6; CDR3: CASSWDRLTGGSPLHF; DNA: TGTGCCAGCAGCTGGGATAGGTTGACAGGGGGATCACCCCTCCACTTT
D: TRBD1; V: TRBV6-5; size: -; J: TRBJ1-4; CDR3: CASSSRQGIATNEKLFF; DNA: TGTGCCAGCAGTTCAAGACAGGGCATTGCAACTAATGAAAAACTGTTTTTT
D: TRBD2; V: TRBV7-2; size: few; J: TRBJ2-5; CDR3: CASSFLGLAGGWETQYF; DNA: TGTGCCAGCAGCTTCCTGGGACTAGCGGGAGGGTGGGAGACCCAGTACTTC
D: -; V: TRBV10-3; size: -; J: TRBJ2-7; CDR3: CAISERTRRYEQYF; DNA: TGTGCCATCAGTGAAAGGACAAGGCGCTACGAGCAGTACTTC
D: -; V: TRBV12-3/TRBV12-4; size: few; J: TRBJ2-4; CDR3: CASSYTGEGDIQYF; DNA: TGTGCCAGCAGCTATACAGGGGAGGGGGACATTCAGTACTTC
D: TRBD2; V: TRBV7-2; size: -; J: TRBJ2-7; CDR3: CASSAGSGGPYEQYF; DNA: TGTGCCAGCAGCGCAGGCTCGGGGGGGCCCTACGAGCAGTACTTC
D: TRBD2; V: TRBV20-1; size: -; J: TRBJ2-4; CDR3: CSARLAGGDKNIQYF; DNA: TGCAGTGCTAGACTAGCGGGGGGTGACAAAAACATTCAGTACTTC
D: TRBD2; V: TRBV6-1; size: -; J: TRBJ2-7; CDR3: CASSTGLTSGPYEQYF; DNA: TGTGCCAGCAGTACGGGACTGACTAGCGGACCCTACGAGCAGTACTTC
D: TRBD2; V: TRBV28; size: few; J: TRBJ2-1; CDR3: CASSTPSGSRDNEQFF; DNA: TGTGCCAGCAGTACCCCGAGCGGGAGCAGGGACAATGAGCAGTTCTTC
D: TRBD1; V: TRBV5-6; size: few; J: TRBJ2-1; CDR3: CASSSGQGAWDEQFF; DNA: TGTGCCAGCAGCTCTGGACAGGGGGCTTGGGATGAGCAGTTCTTC
D: TRBD2; V: TRBV11-2; size: few; J: TRBJ2-1; CDR3: CASSPGLVVDEQFF; DNA: TGTGCCAGCAGCCCAGGACTAGTTGTAGATGAGCAGTTCTTC
D: -; V: TRBV4-3; size: -; J: TRBJ1-1; CDR3: CASSYTENTEAFF; DNA: TGCGCCAGCAGCTATACAGAGAACACTGAAGCTTTCTTT